This TCR beta chain was sequenced during a study of blood T cell repertoires in COVID-19. Whole-study context: The samples span acute and convalescent COVID-19 from the United States, Italy and Spain.

Trimming cost V 5 bases and J 0 bases; bases outside gene matches: 12. The CDR3 loop spans 18 amino acids. Germline V CDR1 and CDR2: MDHEN, SYDVKM. The method was immunoSEQ multiplex PCR; TCRdb's version includes in-frame clones alone and lacks a portion of them. The sample lists roughly 290,000 clones, about 80% occurring once. The sample consisted of peripheral blood. This clonotype was obtained from a person in their 70s with COVID-19, enrolled during active disease. This chain links TRBV28 with TRBJ1-5; 8 nucleotides match TRBD1. CDR3 sequence: CASSTQDRVSNSNQPQHF. The DNA for the CDR3 is TGTGCCAGCAGTACCCAGGACAGGGTATCCAATAGCAATCAGCCCCAGCATTTT. Full variable domain (remainder filled in from reference TRBV28 and TRBJ1-5): DVKVTQSSRYLVKRTGEKVFLECVQDMDHENMFWYRQDPGLGLRLIYFSYDVKMKEKGDIPEGYSVSREKKERFSLILESASTNQTSMYLCASSTQDRVSNSNQPQHFGDGTRLSIL.